These T cell receptor beta chains were read from a single sample in a study of OX40 agonist ivuxolimab in advanced cancers. Some clones are missing from TCRdb's copy, which holds only in-frame ones; the method was immunoSEQ multiplex PCR. In the table there are about 92,000 clones, approximately 91% of which are singletons. The sequencing here drew on CD4+ or CD8+ T cells sorted from blood, taken in a trial of the OX40 agonist ivuxolimab. All receptors derive from an adult with an advanced solid tumor such as melanoma, head and neck, liver or kidney cancer. CDR3s include the opening cysteine and the closing phenylalanine or tryptophan. The D gene is left open where the match is weak. Clone size is shown for a subset of rows, as once, few, many or a class of expanded clone.

size,J,D,V,CDR3,DNA
.,TRBJ2-4,.,TRBV27,CASSPRQGLVSNIQYF,TGTGCCAGCAGCCCTAGACAGGGACTGGTGTCGAACATTCAGTACTTC
.,TRBJ2-7,TRBD2,TRBV15,CATSSRLAGGAVPYF,TGTGCCACCAGCAGCAGACTAGCGGGAGGTGCCGTTCCGTACTTC
.,TRBJ2-1,.,TRBV13,CASSLGLRRASINEQFF,TGTGCCAGCAGCTTAGGCCTAAGGAGGGCCAGTATCAATGAGCAGTTCTTC
.,TRBJ2-5,TRBD1,TRBV7-8,CASSKTGGQETQYF,TGTGCCAGCAGCAAGACAGGGGGACAAGAGACCCAGTACTTC
.,TRBJ2-7,TRBD1,TRBV6-5,CASSYGTGQTYF,TGTGCCAGCAGCTACGGTACGGGACAGACCTACTTC
.,TRBJ2-7,TRBD1,TRBV27,CATSGTGGPHEQYF,TGTGCCACCTCCGGGACAGGAGGTCCCCACGAGCAGTACTTC
.,TRBJ1-2,.,TRBV9,CASSVGGPAIYGYTF,TGTGCCAGCAGCGTTGGTGGGCCGGCGATCTATGGCTACACCTTC
once,TRBJ2-5,TRBD2,TRBV28,CASSAGLAGGLFKYF,TGTGCCAGCAGTGCCGGACTAGCGGGAGGGCTCTTTAAGTACTTC
.,TRBJ2-7,.,TRBV5-5,CASSLVSSEQYF,TGTGCCAGCAGCTTGGTATCATCCGAGCAGTACTTC
few,TRBJ1-5,.,TRBV7-8,CASSLGQAGGQPQHF,TGTGCCAGCAGCTTAGGACAGGCCGGGGGTCAGCCCCAGCATTTT
once,TRBJ2-6,.,TRBV6-5,CASSGFNVLTF,TGTGCCAGCAGCGGGTTTAACGTCCTGACTTTC
.,TRBJ2-7,.,TRBV5-1,CASSQGSAYEQYF,TGCGCCAGCAGCCAAGGCTCGGCCTACGAGCAGTACTTC
.,TRBJ2-5,TRBD1,TRBV28,CASSALDRLGETQYF,TGTGCCAGCAGTGCCTTGGACAGGCTGGGGGAGACCCAGTACTTC
.,TRBJ2-7,.,TRBV28,CASSLLGREQYF,TGTGCCAGCAGTTTATTGGGTCGCGAGCAGTACTTC
.,TRBJ2-7,TRBD1,TRBV7-2,CASSFRQGAHEQYF,TGTGCCAGCAGCTTCCGACAGGGAGCCCACGAGCAGTACTTC
.,TRBJ2-5,.,TRBV7-9,CASSLAEGPQETQYF,TGTGCCAGCAGCTTAGCGGAGGGGCCCCAAGAGACCCAGTACTTC
.,TRBJ1-2,.,TRBV10-3,CAISSDNYGYTF,TGTGCCATCAGTAGCGATAACTATGGCTACACCTTC
once,TRBJ2-2,TRBD2,TRBV7-9,CASSHSSGVNTGELFF,TGTGCCAGCAGCCATTCTAGCGGAGTGAACACCGGGGAGCTGTTTTTT
.,TRBJ2-3,.,TRBV5-6,CASSLEGRQYF,TGTGCCAGCAGCTTGGAAGGGAGGCAGTATTTT
.,TRBJ1-4,TRBD1,TRBV7-9,CASSRPTGAGEKLFF,TGTGCCAGCAGCCGGCCGACAGGGGCAGGTGAAAAACTGTTTTTT
.,TRBJ2-5,.,TRBV9,CASSVGQLTETQYF,TGTGCCAGCAGCGTAGGGCAGCTCACGGAGACCCAGTACTTC
.,TRBJ2-3,TRBD2,TRBV18,CASSPGLAGTRGDTQYF,TGTGCCAGCTCACCCGGACTAGCGGGAACGCGGGGAGATACGCAGTATTTT
.,TRBJ2-7,TRBD1,TRBV5-1,CASSLVQGASYEQYF,TGCGCCAGCAGCTTGGTACAGGGGGCCTCCTACGAGCAGTACTTC
.,TRBJ2-4,TRBD2,TRBV7-2,CASSRSGTSADQYF,TGTGCCAGCAGCAGATCCGGGACTAGCGCGGATCAGTACTTC
.,TRBJ2-2,.,TRBV6-5,CASRPQFANTGELFF,TGTGCCAGCAGACCCCAGTTCGCGAACACCGGGGAGCTGTTTTTT
.,TRBJ2-7,.,TRBV30,CAWGRLREQYF,TGTGCCTGGGGACGGCTTAGAGAGCAGTACTTC
.,TRBJ1-2,.,TRBV11-2,CASSAGTSYGYTF,TGTGCCAGCAGCGCCGGGACAAGTTATGGCTACACCTTC
.,TRBJ2-3,TRBD2,TRBV27,CASRTSGTDTQYF,TGTGCCAGCAGGACTAGCGGCACAGATACGCAGTATTTT
.,TRBJ2-5,.,TRBV7-2,CASSLGALGVGETQYF,TGTGCCAGCAGCTTAGGAGCCCTGGGGGTGGGGGAGACCCAGTACTTC
.,TRBJ2-7,.,TRBV23-1,CASSHRSGTDPDLKQYF,TGCGCCAGCAGTCACCGTTCCGGGACGGACCCCGACCTCAAGCAGTACTTC
.,TRBJ1-1,TRBD1,TRBV7-3,CASSLTGQGNTEAFF,TGTGCCAGCAGCTTAACAGGACAGGGCAACACTGAAGCTTTCTTT
.,TRBJ2-7,TRBD2,TRBV7-7,CASSLGLAGTEQYF,TGTGCCAGCAGCTTAGGACTAGCGGGGACCGAGCAGTACTTC
.,TRBJ2-1,.,TRBV4-2,CASSQGGVAAYNEQFF,TGTGCCAGCAGCCAAGGGGGGGTAGCAGCCTACAATGAGCAGTTCTTC
.,TRBJ2-7,TRBD1,TRBV5-4,CASSRGGQGLSEQYF,TGTGCCAGCAGCAGAGGCGGACAGGGTCTCAGCGAGCAGTACTTC
.,TRBJ2-3,.,TRBV2,CASGDNTDTQYF,TGTGCCAGCGGCGACAACACAGATACGCAGTATTTT
.,TRBJ1-5,TRBD1,TRBV19,CASSEDRVQPQHF,TGTGCCAGTAGTGAGGACAGGGTTCAGCCCCAGCATTTT
.,TRBJ2-7,TRBD1,TRBV18,CASSPRTGDYEQYF,TGTGCCAGCTCACCACGGACAGGGGACTACGAGCAGTACTTC
.,TRBJ2-5,TRBD2,TRBV11-2,CASSFYGGQETQYF,TGTGCCAGCAGCTTTTACGGGGGGCAAGAGACCCAGTACTTC
.,TRBJ1-3,.,TRBV19,CASSTRGPGNTIYF,TGTGCCAGTAGCACTCGCGGCCCTGGAAACACCATATATTTT
.,TRBJ2-2,TRBD1,TRBV19,CASSEQGALNTGELFF,TGTGCCAGTAGTGAACAGGGGGCTTTGAACACCGGGGAGCTGTTTTTT
.,TRBJ1-5,.,TRBV19,CASSIIGGSNQPQHF,TGTGCCAGTAGTATAATAGGGGGTAGCAATCAGCCCCAGCATTTT
.,TRBJ2-7,.,TRBV7-2,CASSLISAAPVGQYF,TGTGCCAGCAGCTTAATCAGTGCGGCCCCCGTGGGGCAGTACTTC
.,TRBJ2-7,.,TRBV7-4,CAISCGPPYEQYF,TGTGCCATCAGCTGCGGCCCACCCTACGAGCAGTACTTC
.,TRBJ2-7,.,TRBV7-2,CASSFYSLEQYF,TGTGCCAGCAGCTTTTACTCACTCGAGCAGTACTTC
.,TRBJ1-3,.,TRBV7-2,CASSFASLGAVGNTIYF,TGTGCCAGTAGCTTTGCCTCCCTGGGGGCGGTCGGAAACACCATATATTTT
.,TRBJ2-5,.,TRBV7-3,CASSLRRGIRQETQYF,TGTGCCAGCAGCTTAAGGAGGGGGATAAGGCAAGAGACCCAGTACTTC